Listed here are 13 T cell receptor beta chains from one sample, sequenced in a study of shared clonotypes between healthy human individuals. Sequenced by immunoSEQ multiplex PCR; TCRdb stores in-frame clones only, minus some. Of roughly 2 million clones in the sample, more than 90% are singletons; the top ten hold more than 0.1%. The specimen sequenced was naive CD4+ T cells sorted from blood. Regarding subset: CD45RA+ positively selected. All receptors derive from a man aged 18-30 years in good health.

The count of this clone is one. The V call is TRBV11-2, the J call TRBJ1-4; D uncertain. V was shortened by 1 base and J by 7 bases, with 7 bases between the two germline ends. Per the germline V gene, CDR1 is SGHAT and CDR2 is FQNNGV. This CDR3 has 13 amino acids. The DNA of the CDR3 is TGTGCCAGCAGCTTAGGACACCGTGAAAAACTGTTTTTT. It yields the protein CASSLGHREKLFF.

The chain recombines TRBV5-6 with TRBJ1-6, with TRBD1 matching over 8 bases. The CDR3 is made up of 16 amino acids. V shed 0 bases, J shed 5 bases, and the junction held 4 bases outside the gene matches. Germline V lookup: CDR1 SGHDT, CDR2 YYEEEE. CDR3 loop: CASSLGGQGDNSPLHF. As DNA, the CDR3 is TGTGCCAGCAGCTTGGGTGGACAGGGAGATAATTCACCCCTCCACTTT.

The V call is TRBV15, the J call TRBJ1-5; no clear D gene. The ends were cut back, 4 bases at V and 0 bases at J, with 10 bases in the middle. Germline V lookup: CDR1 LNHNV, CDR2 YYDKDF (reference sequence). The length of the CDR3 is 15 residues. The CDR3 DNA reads TGTGCCACCAGCACCCTCGGAGATAGCAATCAGCCCCAGCATTTT. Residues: CATSTLGDSNQPQHF.

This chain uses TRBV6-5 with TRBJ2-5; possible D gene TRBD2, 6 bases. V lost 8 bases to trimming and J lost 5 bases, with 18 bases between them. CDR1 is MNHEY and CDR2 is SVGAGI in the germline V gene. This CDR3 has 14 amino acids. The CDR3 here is CASGRNGGAETQYF. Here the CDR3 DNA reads TGTGCCAGCGGCCGGAATGGCGGGGCGGAGACCCAGTACTTC.

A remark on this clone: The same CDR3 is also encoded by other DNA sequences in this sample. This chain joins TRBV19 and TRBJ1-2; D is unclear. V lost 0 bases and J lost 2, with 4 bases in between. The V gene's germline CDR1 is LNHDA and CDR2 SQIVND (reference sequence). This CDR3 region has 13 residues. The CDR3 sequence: CASSIERNYGYTF. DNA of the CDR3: TGTGCCAGTAGTATAGAAAGGAACTATGGCTACACCTTC. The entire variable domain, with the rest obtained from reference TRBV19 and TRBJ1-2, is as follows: DGGITQSPKYLFRKEGQNVTLSCEQNLNHDAMYWYRQDPGQGLRLIYYSQIVNDFQKGDIAEGYSVSREKKESFPLTVTSAQKNPTAFYLCASSIERNYGYTFGSGTRLTVV.

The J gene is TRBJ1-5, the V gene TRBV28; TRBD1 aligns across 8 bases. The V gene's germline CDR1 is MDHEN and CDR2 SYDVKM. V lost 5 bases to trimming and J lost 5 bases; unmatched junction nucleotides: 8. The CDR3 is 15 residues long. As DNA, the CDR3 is TGTGCCAGCAGTCGACCCGGGACAGGCTATCAGCCCCAGCATTTT. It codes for CASSRPGTGYQPQHF.

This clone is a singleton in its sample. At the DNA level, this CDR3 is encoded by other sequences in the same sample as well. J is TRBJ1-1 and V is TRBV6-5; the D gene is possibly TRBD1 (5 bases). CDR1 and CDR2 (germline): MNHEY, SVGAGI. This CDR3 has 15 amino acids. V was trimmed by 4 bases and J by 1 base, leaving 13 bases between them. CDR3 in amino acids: CASSSGTGRNTEAFF. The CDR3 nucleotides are TGTGCCAGCAGTTCCGGGACCGGCCGGAACACTGAAGCTTTCTTT.

The CDR3 bases are TGTGCCAGCAGTTACACCCGCGCTTTCGAGTATGGCTACACCTTC. This translates into CASSYTRAFEYGYTF. The V gene is TRBV6-6, the J gene TRBJ1-2; D not certain. V lost 2 bases to trimming and J lost 5 bases, with 15 bases between them. CDR1 is MNHNY and CDR2 is SVGAGI in the germline V gene (reference sequence). This CDR3 is built from 15 residues.

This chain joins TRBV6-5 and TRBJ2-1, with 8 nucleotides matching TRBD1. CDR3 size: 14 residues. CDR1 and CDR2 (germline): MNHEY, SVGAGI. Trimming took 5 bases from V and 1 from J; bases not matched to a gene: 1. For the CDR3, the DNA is TGTGCCAGCAGTCGACAGGGGTCCTACAATGAGCAGTTCTTC. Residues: CASSRQGSYNEQFF.

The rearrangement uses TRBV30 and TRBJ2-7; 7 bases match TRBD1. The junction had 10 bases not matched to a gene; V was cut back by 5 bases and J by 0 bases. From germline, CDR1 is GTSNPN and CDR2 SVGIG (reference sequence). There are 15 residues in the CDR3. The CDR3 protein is CAWSRRGGISYEQYF. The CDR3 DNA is TGTGCCTGGTCCCGCCGAGGGGGCATCTCCTACGAGCAGTACTTC. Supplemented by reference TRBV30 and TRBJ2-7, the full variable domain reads SQTIHQWPATLVQPVGSPLSLECTVEGTSNPNLYWYRQAAGRGLQLLFYSVGIGQISSEVPQNLSASRPQDRQFILSSKKLLLSDSGFYLCAWSRRGGISYEQYFGPGTRLTVT.

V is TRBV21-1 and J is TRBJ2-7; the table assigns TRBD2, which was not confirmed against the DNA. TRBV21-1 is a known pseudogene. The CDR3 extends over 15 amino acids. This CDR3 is CASSKDGTSGCEQYF. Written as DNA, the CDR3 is TGTGCCAGCAGCAAAGATGGGACTAGCGGGTGCGAGCAGTACTTC.

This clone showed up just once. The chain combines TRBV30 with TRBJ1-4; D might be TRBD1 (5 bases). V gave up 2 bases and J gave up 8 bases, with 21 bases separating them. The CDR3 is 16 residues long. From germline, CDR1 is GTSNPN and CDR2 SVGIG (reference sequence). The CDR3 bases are TGTGCCTGGAGTTCGAGGGGCAGAGGGCAAAGAGAAAAACTGTTTTTT. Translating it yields CAWSSRGRGQREKLFF.

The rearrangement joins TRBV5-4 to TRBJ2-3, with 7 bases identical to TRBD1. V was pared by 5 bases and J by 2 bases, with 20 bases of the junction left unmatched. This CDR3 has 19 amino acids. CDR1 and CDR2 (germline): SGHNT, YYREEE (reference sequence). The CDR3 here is CASSPTPTGATGITDTQYF. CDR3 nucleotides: TGTGCCAGCAGTCCTACACCCACCGGGGCGACAGGGATCACAGATACGCAGTATTTT.